Below are 26 T cell receptor beta chains sequenced from a single sample in a study of T cells in Graves' hyperthyroidism and ophthalmopathy. Researchers amplified the TCR beta CDR3 regions from RNA transcripts. During a first-round RT-PCR of the TCR CDR3, the HTBI primer set was used. TCRdb fed the multiplex PCR reads into MiXCR, producing one record per CDR3 protein. The sample carries more than 300,000 distinct CDR3 sequences, 13% recorded once. Sequencing was done on a sample of blood. All receptors derive from a woman between 18 and 29 years old with Graves' hyperthyroidism.

This clonotype was found many times. The chain combines TRBV24-1 with TRBJ2-1; TRBD1 or TRBD2 may be the D gene (5 bases each). The germline CDR1 and CDR2 sequences are KGHDR and SFDVKD. V lost 9 bases to trimming and J lost 7 bases, with 15 bases between them. The CDR3 runs 13 residues. CDR3 DNA: TGTGCCACCCGGGGCAAGGGAATGAATGAGCAGTTCTTC. It yields the protein CATRGKGMNEQFF.

This rearrangement joins TRBV27 to TRBJ2-5, with D possibly called TRBD1 or TRBD2 (5 bases each). The CDR3 spans 14 residues. Trimming pared 6 bases from V and 4 bases from J, leaving 15 bases between. CDR1 MNHEY and CDR2 SMNVEV come from the germline V gene (reference sequence). CDR3 DNA sequence: TGTGCCAGCAGGAGGGACGCAGGTGGAGAGACCCAGTACTTC. It encodes CASRRDAGGETQYF.

This clonotype has only one observation. This sequence joins TRBV12-3 or TRBV12-4 and TRBJ1-1; D possibly corresponds to TRBD1 (6 bases). The CDR3 totals 16 residues. The ends were cut back, 5 bases at V and 4 bases at J, with 20 bases in the middle. CDR3 sequence reads: CASSLGAGGASTEAFF. Here the CDR3 DNA reads TGTGCCAGCAGTCTAGGTGCCGGGGGGGCGAGCACTGAAGCTTTCTTT.

The table lists this clonotype with many counts. V and J are TRBV18 and TRBJ1-6, with 9 bases identical to TRBD1. J gave up 7 bases and V 3 bases, and 4 bases lay outside the gene matches. CDR1 and CDR2 from the germline V gene are KGHSH and LQKENI. This CDR3 is built from 15 residues. CDR3 coding DNA: TGTGCCAGCTCACCGGTAGGGACAGGGAATTCACCCCTCCACTTT. This encodes CASSPVGTGNSPLHF.

This clonotype is termed medium-sized. The chain links TRBV11-1 to TRBJ2-5; a weak D match, TRBD1 (5 bases). The V gene lost 4 bases and the J gene lost 0 bases, with 9 bases spanning the gap. The CDR3 runs 14 residues. CDR1 SGHAT and CDR2 FQDESV come from the germline V gene (reference sequence). The CDR3 DNA is TGTGCCAGCAGCTCGGACACTTACCAAGAGACCCAGTACTTC. Its translation is CASSSDTYQETQYF.

Ten or more counts support this clonotype. The CDR3 reads CASRGTSANNEQFF. The CDR3 coding sequence is TGTGCCAGCAGAGGGACTAGTGCTAACAATGAGCAGTTCTTC. The genes are TRBV2 and TRBJ2-1; 8 bases map to TRBD2. J gave up 5 bases and V 6 bases, and 6 bases lay outside the gene matches. Germline CDR1 is SNHLY and CDR2 is FYNNEI. The CDR3 has 14 residues. Based on the CDR3 plus reference TRBV2 and TRBJ2-1, the full variable domain is EPEVTQTPSHQVTQMGQEVILRCVPISNHLYFYWYRQILGQKVEFLVSFYNNEISEKSEIFDDQFSVERPDGSNFTLKIRSTKLEDSAMYFCASRGTSANNEQFFGPGTRLTVL.

This clonotype was found a few times. The chain is built from TRBV9 and TRBJ2-1; 9 bases agree with TRBD2. This CDR3 spans 14 amino acids. Germline loops: CDR1 SGDLS, CDR2 YYNGEE. V shed 4 bases, J shed 6 bases, and the junction held 5 bases outside the gene matches. The CDR3 is CASSIMTSGNEQFF. The CDR3 bases are TGTGCCAGCAGCATAATGACTAGCGGCAATGAGCAGTTCTTC.

This clonotype was recorded at least ten times. The genes are TRBV12-3 or TRBV12-4 and TRBJ2-3; D not resolved. The V end lost 3 bases, the J end lost 1 base, and 11 bases lay between the germline ends. This CDR3 has 15 amino acids. The CDR3 sequence: CASSFVHQGTDTQYF. CDR3 in DNA: TGTGCCAGCAGTTTTGTCCATCAGGGCACAGATACGCAGTATTTT.

There are a few counts of this clonotype. The chain uses TRBV19 and TRBJ1-5; 8 positions agree with TRBD1. Germline CDR1 LNHDA, CDR2 SQIVND (reference sequence). V gave up 8 bases and J gave up 9 bases; unmatched junction bases: 9. The CDR3 runs to 13 residues. CDR3 protein: CASGASQGGPQHF. DNA of the CDR3: TGTGCCAGTGGGGCGTCACAGGGGGGGCCCCAGCATTTT. The whole variable domain, remainder taken from reference TRBV19 and TRBJ1-5, is DGGITQSPKYLFRKEGQNVTLSCEQNLNHDAMYWYRQDPGQGLRLIYYSQIVNDFQKGDIAEGYSVSREKKESFPLTVTSAQKNPTAFYLCASGASQGGPQHFGDGTRLSIL.

This clonotype has a count of ten or more. The chain is built from TRBV2 and TRBJ2-3; 8 bases map to TRBD1. The CDR3 extends over 17 amino acids. Germline values: CDR1 SNHLY, CDR2 FYNNEI. The J segment lost 0 bases and the V segment lost 6 bases, leaving 11 bases of the junction unmatched. CDR3 amino acids: CASSLPSGGASTDTQYF. In nucleotides, the CDR3 is TGTGCCAGCAGCCTACCTTCAGGGGGCGCGAGCACAGATACGCAGTATTTT.

This clonotype has a count of ten or more. The DNA for the CDR3 is TGTGCCAGCAGTTTACAGGACTATGGCTACACCTTC. Translation: CASSLQDYGYTF. The chain employs TRBV28 and TRBJ1-2; D gene ambiguous. Germline CDR1 and CDR2: MDHEN and SYDVKM. Deletions cut 2 bases from V and 3 bases from J, with 4 bases between. This CDR3 contains 12 residues.

The V gene is TRBV12-3 or TRBV12-4, the J gene TRBJ2-3; 10 bases map to TRBD2. The CDR3 loop spans 16 amino acids. V lost 8 bases to trimming and J lost 2 bases; unmatched junction nucleotides: 10. This CDR3 reads CASGPASGGPTDTQYF. The CDR3 bases are TGTGCCAGCGGACCGGCTAGCGGGGGCCCCACAGATACGCAGTATTTT.

This clonotype appeared many times. The rearrangement joins TRBV11-2 to TRBJ2-2; the D is unclear. This CDR3 has 14 residues. CDR1 is SGHAT, CDR2 FQNNGV, per germline. The germline V and J ends were trimmed by 2 bases and 0 bases, with 4 bases remaining between them. CDR3 sequence (DNA): TGTGCCAGCAGCTTAAGTGCGAACACCGGGGAGCTGTTTTTT. Its translation: CASSLSANTGELFF.

This clonotype was recorded at least ten times. V and J are TRBV20-1 and TRBJ2-1; D is possibly TRBD1 (6 bases). V was shortened by 0 bases and J by 12 bases, with 18 bases between the two germline ends. The CDR3 has 14 residues. Germline CDR1 is DFQATT and CDR2 is SNEGSKA (reference sequence). The CDR3 loop reads CSARDLGRGIGQFF. In DNA form, the CDR3 reads TGCAGTGCTAGAGATTTGGGCAGGGGAATTGGGCAGTTCTTC.

In its sample, this clonotype was seen many times. The chain employs TRBV18 and TRBJ2-1; TRBD1 aligns across 11 bases. This CDR3 is built from 19 residues. J lost 10 bases, V lost 0 bases, and 17 bases had no gene match. CDR1 is KGHSH and CDR2 is LQKENI in the germline V gene. CDR3 region: CASSPPRTGGKFGLPEQFF. DNA of the CDR3: TGTGCCAGCTCACCACCGAGGACAGGGGGCAAGTTTGGTTTGCCGGAGCAGTTCTTC.

There are a few counts of this clonotype. This chain joins TRBV7-2 and TRBJ1-3, with D perhaps matching TRBD1 (5 bases). The V end lost 5 bases, the J end lost 2 bases, and 13 bases lay between the germline ends. The CDR3 is 15 amino acids. Germline V gene lookup returns CDR1 SGHTA and CDR2 FQGNSA. CDR3 sequence reads: CASSKTGTPGNTIYF. The DNA for the CDR3 is TGTGCCAGCAGCAAAACCGGGACCCCTGGAAACACCATATATTTT.

This clonotype was picked up many times. This chain links TRBV6-1 with TRBJ1-2; the D is unclear. The CDR3 loop spans 14 amino acids. The germline V gene has CDR1 MNHNS and CDR2 SASEGT. V was pared by 7 bases and J by 8 bases, with 20 bases between. The CDR3 nucleotides are TGTGCCAGCAACGAGTTTACTAAGGACGCCGGCTACACCTTC. This gives the protein CASNEFTKDAGYTF.

This clonotype appeared many times. The J gene is TRBJ1-6, the V gene TRBV7-8; 7 bases match TRBD1. J gave up 0 bases and V 6 bases, and 8 bases lay outside the gene matches. The CDR3 runs 17 residues. The germline V gene has CDR1 SGHVS and CDR2 FQNEAQ. Written as DNA, the CDR3 is TGTGCCAGCAGACAAGACAGGGTGCCCTCCTATAATTCACCCCTCCACTTT. This encodes CASRQDRVPSYNSPLHF. Full variable domain (rest looked up from reference TRBV7-8 and TRBJ1-6): GAGVSQSPRYKVAKRGQDVALRCDPISGHVSLFWYQQALGQGPEFLTYFQNEAQLDKSGLPSDRFFAERPEGSVSTLKIQRTQQEDSAVYLCASRQDRVPSYNSPLHFGNGTRLTVT.

The CDR3 reads CASSLGAGQQETQYF. The DNA for the CDR3 is TGTGCCAGCAGCTTAGGGGCAGGACAACAAGAGACCCAGTACTTC. The chain recombines TRBV11-3 with TRBJ2-5; D possibly corresponds to TRBD1 (5 bases). This CDR3 comprises 15 residues. V lost 1 base, J lost 2 bases, and 11 bases lay in between. Per the germline V gene, CDR1 is SGHNT and CDR2 is YENEEA.

The chain joins TRBV20-1 to TRBJ2-1, with D possibly called TRBD1 or TRBD2 (6 bases each). The V gene lost 5 bases and the J gene lost 3 bases, with 32 bases spanning the gap. Germline CDR1 reads DFQATT; CDR2 reads SNEGSKA (reference sequence). The CDR3 runs to 20 residues. CDR3 coding DNA: TGCAGTGCTGGGCCCACGGTGGGGGCGACTCGACTAGAGGTCTACAATGAGCAGTTCTTC. Amino acids: CSAGPTVGATRLEVYNEQFF.

This clonotype has ten or more counts. The chain links TRBV11-2 to TRBJ1-1; perhaps TRBD1 as D (5 bases). The CDR3 totals 15 residues. V lost 4 bases and J 10 bases, leaving 22 bases between the germline ends. CDR1 SGHAT and CDR2 FQNNGV come from the germline V gene. This CDR3 reads CASSSSRDGRVGAFF. The CDR3 coding sequence is TGTGCCAGCAGCTCCTCAAGGGACGGCCGAGTTGGAGCTTTCTTT.

This clonotype was recorded at least ten times. This chain joins TRBV10-3 and TRBJ1-2; TRBD1 matches at 8 bases. With 6 bases clipped from V and 4 bases from J, the junction kept 7 bases outside the gene matches. The germline V gene encodes CDR1 ENHRY and CDR2 SYGVKD. The length of the CDR3 is 14 residues. The CDR3 DNA sequence: TGTGCCATCAGGACAGGGGACTTAGCCTATGGCTACACCTTC. Translation: CAIRTGDLAYGYTF.

There are a few counts of this clonotype. The chain uses TRBV19 and TRBJ1-5; a possible D gene is TRBD1 (5 bases). The CDR3 runs to 14 residues. V lost 3 bases to trimming and J lost 2 bases, with 8 bases between them. Germline loops: CDR1 LNHDA, CDR2 SQIVND (reference sequence). The CDR3 nucleotides are TGTGCCAGTAGTATCATGGGACGCAATCAGCCCCAGCATTTT. Its translation: CASSIMGRNQPQHF.

In this sample, this clonotype turned up many times. CDR3 loop: CASSLGTGALYGYTF. The CDR3 DNA sequence: TGTGCCAGCAGCCTCGGGACAGGCGCGCTATATGGCTACACCTTC. The rearrangement joins TRBV9 to TRBJ1-2; 8 bases agree with TRBD1. CDR3 length: 15 residues. CDR1 is SGDLS, CDR2 YYNGEE, per germline. V shed 4 bases, J shed 5 bases, and the junction held 10 bases outside the gene matches.

This clonotype has a count of ten or more. The genes are TRBV18 and TRBJ1-4, with TRBD1 matching 7 bases. The germline V gene has CDR1 KGHSH and CDR2 LQKENI. CDR3 length equals 14 residues. The V and J ends lost 2 bases and 6 bases, in that order; junction bases with no gene match: 3. The CDR3 DNA is TGTGCCAGCTCACCAGCGGGACAGTATGAAAAACTGTTTTTT. This translates into CASSPAGQYEKLFF.

The chain carries TRBV20-1 and TRBJ2-2; possibly TRBD1 for D (5 bases). CDR1 and CDR2 from the germline V gene are DFQATT and SNEGSKA (reference sequence). The CDR3 totals 12 residues. The V gene lost 6 bases and the J gene lost 6 bases, with 11 bases spanning the gap. CDR3 coding DNA: TGCAGTGCCCCTGACAGCGCCGGGGAGCTGTTTTTT. Translated: CSAPDSAGELFF.